The present entry profiles one T cell receptor beta chain with its context. This sample is part of a study of blood T cell repertoires in COVID-19. Across the study: The origin of the acute and convalescent COVID-19 samples was the United States, Italy and Spain.

Seattle-derived patients entered the study during active infection and were followed longitudinally. V was shortened by 3 bases and J by 3 bases, with 12 bases between the two germline ends. This CDR3 contains 14 residues. Per the germline V gene, CDR1 is PRHDT and CDR2 is FYEKMQ (reference sequence). Assay: immunoSEQ multiplex PCR; the TCRdb copy retains only in-frame clones and omits some. The sample has about 250,000 clones; approximately 88% are singletons. This sequence was found in a woman aged 25 to 39 with COVID-19, enrolled during active disease. The chain joins TRBV13 to TRBJ2-7, with D possibly being TRBD2 (5 bases). The specimen sequenced was peripheral blood. The CDR3 protein is CASSFATRNYEQYV. As DNA, the CDR3 is TGTGCCAGCAGCTTTGCCACTAGGAACTACGAGCAGTACGTC.